The 13 T cell receptor beta chains listed next were all sequenced from one sample in a study of control samples from healthy donors and cancer patients. TCRdb's table, derived via immunoSEQ multiplex PCR, lists solely in-frame clones and lacks some. Of roughly 120,000 clones detected, around nine tenths appear once; the ten largest clones hold approximately 2.2%. Sequenced input: blood. The receptors were gathered from a woman in her 70s in good health.

This chain joins TRBV15 and TRBJ1-2; D possibly corresponds to TRBD1 (5 bases). Germline V lookup: CDR1 LNHNV, CDR2 YYDKDF (reference sequence). The CDR3 length is 14 residues. The V and J ends lost 0 bases and 5 bases respectively, with 10 bases between them. The CDR3: CATSRDGQGYGYTF. As DNA, the CDR3 is TGTGCCACCAGCAGAGATGGCCAGGGTTATGGCTACACCTTC.

Note on this clone: The germline gene is not matched at one end of the junction; a read error may be the cause. The V and J genes are TRBV4-1 and TRBJ2-3; 8 nucleotides agree with TRBD2. The CDR3 is made up of 15 amino acids. Germline values: CDR1 MGHRA, CDR2 YSYEKL. The CDR3 is CANSRAGVSTDTQYF. Here the CDR3 DNA reads TGCGCCAACAGCCGAGCGGGGGTTAGCACAGATACGCAGTATTTT.

The chain combines TRBV3-1 (or the pseudogene TRBV3-2) with TRBJ2-7, with D hard to call. Deletions cut 5 bases from V and 1 base from J, with 18 bases between. Germline assignment: CDR1 LGHDT and CDR2 YNNKEL (reference sequence). This CDR3 is built from 16 residues. This chain's CDR3 is CASSAAALAGSYEQYF. The CDR3 DNA reads TGTGCCAGCAGCGCCGCTGCCTTGGCCGGTTCCTACGAGCAGTACTTC.

The chain is built from TRBV9 and TRBJ2-3; TRBD2 aligns across 7 bases. The V gene's germline CDR1 is SGDLS and CDR2 YYNGEE. CDR3 length equals 17 residues. With 3 bases clipped from V and 1 base from J, the junction kept 11 bases outside the gene matches. In DNA form, the CDR3 reads TGTGCCAGCAGCGGTGGGATAGCGGGTGGGGGCACAGATACGCAGTATTTT. Protein product: CASSGGIAGGGTDTQYF.

The chain joins TRBV7-2 to TRBJ1-6, with D tentatively TRBD1 (6 bases). The germline CDR1 and CDR2 sequences are SGHTA and FQGNSA. V lost 5 bases and J 4 bases, leaving 12 bases between the germline ends. CDR3 length: 15 amino acids. CDR3 nucleotides: TGTGCCAGCAGCGCAAAGGACAGTTATAATTCACCCCTCCACTTT. Residues: CASSAKDSYNSPLHF.

The chain has TRBV27 and TRBJ1-2, with 7 positions matching TRBD1. The CDR3 length is 13 residues. CDR1 MNHEY and CDR2 SMNVEV come from the germline V gene (reference sequence). The J segment lost 4 bases and the V segment lost 5 bases, leaving 4 bases of the junction unmatched. CDR3 sequence: CASSPWTGYGYTF. The CDR3 DNA sequence: TGTGCCAGCAGTCCGTGGACAGGCTATGGCTACACCTTC.

The chain has TRBV19 and TRBJ2-5, with D hard to call. The CDR3 is made up of 11 amino acids. The V and J ends lost 5 bases and 5 bases respectively, with 6 bases between them. The V gene's germline CDR1 is LNHDA and CDR2 SQIVND (reference sequence). As DNA, the CDR3 is TGTGCCAGTAGTGTGGGGGAGACCCAGTACTTC. This sequence encodes CASSVGETQYF.

The chain has TRBV18 and TRBJ2-7, with 8 bases that match TRBD1. There are 15 residues in the CDR3. Per the germline V gene, CDR1 is KGHSH and CDR2 is LQKENI. V lost 3 bases to trimming and J lost 0 bases; unmatched junction nucleotides: 4. The CDR3 DNA reads as TGTGCCAGCTCACCGGACAGGGCCAGCTCCTACGAGCAGTACTTC. Its protein is CASSPDRASSYEQYF.

This clone was detected only once. The V and J genes are TRBV2 and TRBJ2-2, with TRBD1 identical over 8 bases. Germline CDR1 and CDR2: SNHLY and FYNNEI. This CDR3 contains 18 residues. The V and J ends lost 2 bases and 2 bases, in that order; junction bases with no gene match: 10. The CDR3 sequence: CASSEISWAGGNTGELFF. The CDR3 region has the DNA TGTGCCAGCAGTGAAATCTCGTGGGCAGGGGGCAACACCGGGGAGCTGTTTTTT.

This chain joins TRBV7-9 and TRBJ1-1; the match to TRBD1 covers 8 bases. CDR1 is SEHNR, CDR2 FQNEAQ, per germline (reference sequence). The trim removed 5 bases at V and 2 bases at J, leaving 7 bases unmatched. The CDR3 has 15 residues. The CDR3 sequence is CASSAPRGPNTEAFF. DNA for the CDR3: TGTGCCAGCAGCGCGCCCAGGGGGCCCAACACTGAAGCTTTCTTT.

To note about this clone: A junction end diverges from the germline sequence, so it may reflect a read error. Other nucleotide sequences from this sample produce the same CDR3. V is TRBV6-6 and J is TRBJ2-7; D is unresolved. Germline V gene data show CDR1 as MNHNY and CDR2 as SVGAGI (reference sequence). This CDR3 spans 12 amino acids. The CDR3: CASTYGAYEQYF. CDR3 DNA: TGTGCCAGCACTTACGGAGCCTACGAGCAGTACTTC.

The CDR3 reads CASSLSRNTIYF. The CDR3 region has the DNA TGTGCCAGCAGCCTATCTCGGAACACCATATATTTT. This chain links TRBV13 with TRBJ1-3; D is undetermined. Trimming left V 5 bases short and J 7 bases short, with 9 bases between. The CDR3 spans 12 residues. CDR1 and CDR2 from the germline V gene are PRHDT and FYEKMQ (reference sequence).

V and J are TRBV5-1 and TRBJ2-3; 7 positions agree with TRBD1. The germline V gene has CDR1 SGHRS and CDR2 YFSETQ. CDR3 size: 15 residues. Unmatched junction bases numbered 3, after V lost 0 bases and J lost 2 bases. The CDR3 sequence is CASSLGQGVTDTQYF. CDR3 DNA: TGCGCCAGCAGCTTGGGGCAGGGGGTCACAGATACGCAGTATTTT.